The rows below give T cell receptor beta chains drawn from one sample of a study of OX40 agonist ivuxolimab in advanced cancers. The method was immunoSEQ multiplex PCR; TCRdb's version includes in-frame clones alone and lacks a portion of them. This sample has roughly 40,000 clones; around 89% occur once, and the top ten carry roughly a sixth. Sequenced here: CD4+ or CD8+ T cells sorted from blood, sampled in a trial of the OX40 agonist ivuxolimab. Receptors originate from an adult with an advanced solid tumor such as melanoma, head and neck, liver or kidney cancer. The CDR3 runs from the conserved cysteine through the conserved F or W. The D gene is left open where the match is weak.

V gene,D gene,J gene,CDR3 DNA,CDR3 protein
TRBV5-5,NA,TRBJ2-7,TGTGCCAGCAGCTTCTCGGGCTACGAGCAGTACTTC,CASSFSGYEQYF
TRBV13,NA,TRBJ1-1,TGTGCCAGCAGCCCTCAGATTGGTCCTGAAGCTTTCTTT,CASSPQIGPEAFF
TRBV15,NA,TRBJ1-5,TGTGCCACCAGCTCCCCAGAGGGGGGCTTGGGCAATCAGCCCCAGCATTTT,CATSSPEGGLGNQPQHF
TRBV14,NA,TRBJ1-1,TGTGCCAGCAGCCACCTTAGAGGGACTGGCAACACTGAAGCTTTCTTT,CASSHLRGTGNTEAFF
TRBV18,TRBD1,TRBJ2-7,TGTGCCAGCTCACCACAGCCCGGACAGGGGTTGCCCTACGAGCAGTACTTC,CASSPQPGQGLPYEQYF
TRBV7-8,TRBD2,TRBJ2-7,TGTGCCAGCAGCTTAGGCGGGGGAAGGGCCTACGAGCAGTACTTC,CASSLGGGRAYEQYF
TRBV10-3,NA,TRBJ2-7,TGTGCCATCGCCCCCGGGACAAGCTCCTACGAGCAGTACTTC,CAIAPGTSSYEQYF
TRBV6-6,NA,TRBJ1-1,TGTGCCAGCAGTTATGTCCTGGGGCGGAGGACTGAAGCTTTCTTT,CASSYVLGRRTEAFF
TRBV2,NA,TRBJ1-3,TGTGCCAGCAGGAGGGACGGGAGCTCTGGAAACACCATATATTTT,CASRRDGSSGNTIYF
TRBV19,NA,TRBJ2-7,TGTGCCAGTGGACCTACCTACGAGCAGTACTTC,CASGPTYEQYF
TRBV11-2,NA,TRBJ2-7,TGTGCCAGCAGCCTAGCGTCGGGCGGGACCTACGAGCAGTACTTC,CASSLASGGTYEQYF
TRBV16,NA,TRBJ1-1,TGTGCCAGCGTATGGTGGGCCGGGGAAAACACTGAAGCTTTCTTT,CASVWWAGENTEAFF
TRBV21-1,NA,TRBJ1-1,TGTGCCAGCAGCAAAGGGAGACAGGGGTGGACTGAAGCTTTCTTT,CASSKGRQGWTEAFF